Below, 10 T cell receptor beta chains from the same sample are listed, as sequenced in a study of human T cells and chemical hapten exposure. TCRdb ran MiXCR on the RACE reads and lists one entry per CDR3 protein. The table lists roughly 120,000 distinct CDR3 sequences, approximately 13% of them singletons. Time point indicated: pre-sensitization, week 0. Described treatment: therapeutic diphenylcyclopropenone sensitization with weekly scalp DPC. The specimen comprised whole blood, sampled in connection with sensitization to the hapten diphenylcyclopropenone (DPC). These TCRs come from a woman under 30 with alopecia areata. Some clones in this sample may be carry-over from other donors' samples.

This clonotype has a count of ten or more. The V call is TRBV7-6, the J call TRBJ1-3, with D possibly matching TRBD1 (5 bases). V lost 5 bases and J lost 1, with 15 bases in between. Per germline, CDR1 SGHVS and CDR2 FNYEAQ. The CDR3 is made up of 16 amino acids. The CDR3 region is CASSHPLAGSGNTIYF. DNA for the CDR3: TGTGCCAGCAGCCACCCGTTGGCAGGGTCTGGAAACACCATATATTTT.

The table lists this clonotype with a few counts. The chain is built from TRBV14 and TRBJ2-7; TRBD2 matches at 12 bases. The CDR3 sequence is 15 residues long. Trimming removed 1 base from V and 4 bases from J; junction bases left unmatched: 2. Germline V gene data show CDR1 as SGHDN and CDR2 as FVKESK. The CDR3 bases are TGTGCCAGCAGCCAAGCTAGCGGGGGGGTTTACGAGCAGTACTTC. Translating it yields CASSQASGGVYEQYF.

The chain combines TRBV2 with TRBJ2-1; 10 positions agree with TRBD2. Germline lookup yields CDR1 SNHLY and CDR2 FYNNEI. The CDR3 totals 13 residues. Losses at the gene ends were 11 bases for V and 3 bases for J; bases not matched to a gene: 4. Here the CDR3 DNA reads TGTGCCGGGAGGACTAGCGGCTACAATGAGCAGTTCTTC. Protein sequence: CAGRTSGYNEQFF.

This clonotype was seen only a few times. The rearrangement uses TRBV7-9 and TRBJ1-1; the match to TRBD1 covers 10 bases. Unmatched junction bases numbered 11, after V lost 4 bases and J lost 6 bases. Germline V CDR1 and CDR2: SEHNR, FQNEAQ (reference sequence). The CDR3 spans 16 residues. The DNA for the CDR3 is TGTGCCAGCAGCTATTTGACAGGGGGCTCGAGCGCTGAAGCTTTCTTT. It yields the protein CASSYLTGGSSAEAFF.

The chain couples TRBV4-3 to TRBJ2-3, with 10 bases that match TRBD2. This CDR3 is built from 15 residues. Germline CDR1 reads LGHNA; CDR2 reads YSLEER. The ends lost 5 bases at V and 0 bases at J; junction bases unmatched: 2. CDR3 nucleotides: TGCGCCAGCAGCGTAGCGGGGGGCAGCACAGATACGCAGTATTTT. Protein sequence: CASSVAGGSTDTQYF.

This chain joins TRBV5-6 and TRBJ2-2; tentative D call: TRBD1 (6 bases). With 1 base removed from V and 0 bases from J, the gap between germline ends came to 10 bases. The CDR3 is 16 amino acids. In germline, CDR1 is SGHDT, CDR2 YYEEEE. As DNA, the CDR3 is TGTGCCAGCAGCTTGCAAGGGGGTTCGAACACCGGGGAGCTGTTTTTT. This codes for CASSLQGGSNTGELFF.

The V and J genes are TRBV7-2 and TRBJ1-3; unclear D gene. The CDR3 sequence is 17 residues long. Looked up from germline, CDR1 is SGHTA and CDR2 is FQGNSA. V gave up 1 base and J gave up 0 bases, with 13 bases separating them. CDR3: CASSLEGSSYSGNTIYF. CDR3 DNA sequence: TGTGCCAGCAGCTTAGAGGGCAGTTCCTACTCTGGAAACACCATATATTTT.

V is TRBV12-3 or TRBV12-4 and J is TRBJ1-2, with TRBD1 matching over 9 bases. The J segment lost 5 bases and the V segment lost 5 bases, leaving 6 bases of the junction unmatched. This CDR3 region has 14 residues. CDR3 in amino acids: CASSAVTGGYGYTF. The CDR3 DNA sequence: TGTGCCAGCAGTGCCGTGACAGGGGGGTATGGCTACACCTTC.

The CDR3: CATSRDLLGYEQYF. The CDR3 DNA follows: TGTGCCACCAGCAGAGATTTGTTGGGCTACGAGCAGTACTTC. This chain uses TRBV15 with TRBJ2-7; unclear D gene. Germline V gives CDR1 LNHNV, CDR2 YYDKDF (reference sequence). The CDR3 loop spans 14 amino acids. The V end lost 0 bases, the J end lost 3 bases, and 9 bases lay between the germline ends.

Only a few counts were recorded for this clonotype. The rearrangement joins TRBV6-6 to TRBJ2-5; D gene uncertain. Trimming took off 0 bases at V and 4 bases at J, with 9 bases between the two ends. The CDR3 is made up of 14 amino acids. The germline V gene encodes CDR1 MNHNY and CDR2 SVGAGI (reference sequence). CDR3 DNA: TGTGCCAGCAGTTACTCGTATGGGCGAGAGACCCAGTACTTC. Amino acid sequence: CASSYSYGRETQYF.